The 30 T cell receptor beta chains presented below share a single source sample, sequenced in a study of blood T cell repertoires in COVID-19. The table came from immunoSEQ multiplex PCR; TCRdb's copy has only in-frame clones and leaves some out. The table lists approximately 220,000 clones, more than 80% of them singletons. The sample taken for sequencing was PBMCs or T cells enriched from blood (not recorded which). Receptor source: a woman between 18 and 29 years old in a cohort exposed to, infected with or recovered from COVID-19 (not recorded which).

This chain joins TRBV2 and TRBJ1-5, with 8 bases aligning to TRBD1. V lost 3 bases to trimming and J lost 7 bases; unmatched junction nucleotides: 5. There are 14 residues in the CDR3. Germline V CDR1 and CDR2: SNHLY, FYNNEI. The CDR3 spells CASSDDRGAQPQHF. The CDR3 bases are TGTGCCAGCAGTGATGACAGGGGAGCCCAGCCCCAGCATTTT.

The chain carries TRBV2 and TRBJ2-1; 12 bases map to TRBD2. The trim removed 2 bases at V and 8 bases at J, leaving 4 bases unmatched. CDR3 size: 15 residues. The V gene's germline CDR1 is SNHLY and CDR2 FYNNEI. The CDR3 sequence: CASSEPLAGGYEQFF. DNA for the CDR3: TGTGCCAGCAGTGAACCCCTAGCGGGAGGGTATGAGCAGTTCTTC.

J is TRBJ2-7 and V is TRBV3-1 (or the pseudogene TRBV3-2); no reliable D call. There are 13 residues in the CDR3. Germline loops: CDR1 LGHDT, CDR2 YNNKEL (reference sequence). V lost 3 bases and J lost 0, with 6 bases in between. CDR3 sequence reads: CASSHTYSYEQYF. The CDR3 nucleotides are TGTGCCAGCAGCCACACCTACTCCTACGAGCAGTACTTC.

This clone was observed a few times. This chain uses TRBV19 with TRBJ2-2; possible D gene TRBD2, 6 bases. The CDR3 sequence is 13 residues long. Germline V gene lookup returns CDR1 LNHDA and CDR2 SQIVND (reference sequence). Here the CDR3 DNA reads TGTGTTAGCCTAGCGCCTAACACCGGGGAGCTGTTTTTT. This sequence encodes CVSLAPNTGELFF.

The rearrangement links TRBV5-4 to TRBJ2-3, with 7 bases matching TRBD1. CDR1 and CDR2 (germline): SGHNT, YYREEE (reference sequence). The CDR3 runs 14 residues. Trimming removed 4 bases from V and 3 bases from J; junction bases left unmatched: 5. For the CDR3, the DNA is TGTGCCAGCAGCCGTGACAGGGTGACAGATACGCAGTATTTT. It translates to CASSRDRVTDTQYF. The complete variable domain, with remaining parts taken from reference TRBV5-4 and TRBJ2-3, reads ETGVTQSPTHLIKTRGQQVTLRCSSQSGHNTVSWYQQALGQGPQFIFQYYREEENGRGNFPPRFSGLQFPNYSSELNVNALELDDSALYLCASSRDRVTDTQYFGPGTRLTVL.

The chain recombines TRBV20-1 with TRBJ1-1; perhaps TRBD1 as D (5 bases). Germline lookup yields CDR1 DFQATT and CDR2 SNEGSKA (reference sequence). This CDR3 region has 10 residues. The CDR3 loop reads CSQGYTEAFF. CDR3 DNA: TGCTCTCAGGGATACACTGAAGCTTTCTTT.

The CDR3 DNA is TGTGCCAGCAGCCCGGACAGTGGAAGATACACCTTC. This codes for CASSPDSGRYTF. The V and J genes are TRBV3-1 (or the pseudogene TRBV3-2) and TRBJ1-2; tentatively, D is TRBD1 (6 bases). This CDR3 is 12 amino acids long. The V and J ends lost 4 bases and 11 bases respectively, with 14 bases between them. CDR1 and CDR2 (germline): LGHDT, YNNKEL (reference sequence).

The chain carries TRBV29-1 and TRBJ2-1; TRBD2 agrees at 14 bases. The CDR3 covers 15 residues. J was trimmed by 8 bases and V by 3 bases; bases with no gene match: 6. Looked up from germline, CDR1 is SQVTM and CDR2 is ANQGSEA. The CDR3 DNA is TGCAGCGTTGAGGGGACTAGCGGGAGTTTGGATGAGCAGTTCTTC. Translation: CSVEGTSGSLDEQFF.

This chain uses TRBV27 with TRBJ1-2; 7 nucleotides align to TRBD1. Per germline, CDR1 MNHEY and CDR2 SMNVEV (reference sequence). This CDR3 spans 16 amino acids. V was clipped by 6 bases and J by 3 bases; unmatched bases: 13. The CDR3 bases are TGTGCCAGCAGGGCCATATTGTCAGGGGGTGACTATGGCTACACCTTC. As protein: CASRAILSGGDYGYTF.

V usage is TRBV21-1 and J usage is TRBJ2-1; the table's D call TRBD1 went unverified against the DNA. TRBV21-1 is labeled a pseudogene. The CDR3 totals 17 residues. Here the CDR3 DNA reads TGTGCCAGCAGCAAAGTAGGGGGACAGGGTACCCGCAATGAGCAGTTCTTC. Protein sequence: CASSKVGGQGTRNEQFF.

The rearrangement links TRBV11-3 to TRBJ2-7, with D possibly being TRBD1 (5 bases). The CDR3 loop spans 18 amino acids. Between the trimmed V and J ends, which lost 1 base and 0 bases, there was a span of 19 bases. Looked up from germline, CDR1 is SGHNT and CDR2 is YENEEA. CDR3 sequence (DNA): TGTGCCAGCAGCTTAGGGTTTAATGGACATCGGACCTCCTACGAGCAGTACTTC. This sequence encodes CASSLGFNGHRTSYEQYF. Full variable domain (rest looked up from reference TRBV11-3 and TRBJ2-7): EAGVVQSPRYKIIEKKQPVAFWCNPISGHNTLYWYLQNLGQGPELLIRYENEEAVDDSQLPKDRFSAERLKGVDSTLKIQPAELGDSAVYLCASSLGFNGHRTSYEQYFGPGTRLTVT.

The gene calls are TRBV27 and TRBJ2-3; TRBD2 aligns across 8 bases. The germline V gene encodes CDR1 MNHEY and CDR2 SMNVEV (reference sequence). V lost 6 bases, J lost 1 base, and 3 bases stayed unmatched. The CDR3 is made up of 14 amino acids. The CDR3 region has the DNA TGTGCCAGCAGCCTCGGGGGGGGCACAGATACGCAGTATTTT. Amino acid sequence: CASSLGGGTDTQYF.

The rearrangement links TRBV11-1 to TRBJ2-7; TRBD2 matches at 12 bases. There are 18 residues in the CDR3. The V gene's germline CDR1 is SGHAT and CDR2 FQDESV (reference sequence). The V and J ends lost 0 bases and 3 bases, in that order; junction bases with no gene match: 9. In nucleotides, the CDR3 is TGTGCCAGCAGCTTAGCACCTAGCGGGAGGGCCCTCGACTACGAGCAGTACTTC. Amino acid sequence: CASSLAPSGRALDYEQYF.

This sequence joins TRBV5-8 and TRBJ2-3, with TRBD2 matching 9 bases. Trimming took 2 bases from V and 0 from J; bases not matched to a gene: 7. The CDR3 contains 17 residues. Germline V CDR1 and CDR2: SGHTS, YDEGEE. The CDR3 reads CASSFGPTSGSTDTQYF. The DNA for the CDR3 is TGTGCCAGCAGCTTTGGCCCGACTAGCGGTAGCACAGATACGCAGTATTTT.

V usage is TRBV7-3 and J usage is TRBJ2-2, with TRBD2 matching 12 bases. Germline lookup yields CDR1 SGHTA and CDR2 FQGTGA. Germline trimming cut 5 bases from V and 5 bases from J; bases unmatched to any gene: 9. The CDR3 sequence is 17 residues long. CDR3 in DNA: TGTGCCAGCAGCCCGCGGCTAGCGGGAGGGCCAACCGGGGAGCTGTTTTTT. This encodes CASSPRLAGGPTGELFF.

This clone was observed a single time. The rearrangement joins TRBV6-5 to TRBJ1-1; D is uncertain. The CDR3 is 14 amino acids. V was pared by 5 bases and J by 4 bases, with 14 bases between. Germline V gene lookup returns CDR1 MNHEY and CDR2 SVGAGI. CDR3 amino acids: CASSQRSESTEAFF. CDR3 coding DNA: TGTGCCAGCAGTCAACGGTCGGAGAGCACTGAAGCTTTCTTT.

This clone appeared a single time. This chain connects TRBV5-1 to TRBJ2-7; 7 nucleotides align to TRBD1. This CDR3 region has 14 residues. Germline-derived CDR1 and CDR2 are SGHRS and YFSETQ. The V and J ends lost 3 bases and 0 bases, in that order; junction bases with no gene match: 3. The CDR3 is CASSSDRNSYEQYF. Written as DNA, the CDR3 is TGCGCCAGCAGCTCGGACAGGAACTCCTACGAGCAGTACTTC.

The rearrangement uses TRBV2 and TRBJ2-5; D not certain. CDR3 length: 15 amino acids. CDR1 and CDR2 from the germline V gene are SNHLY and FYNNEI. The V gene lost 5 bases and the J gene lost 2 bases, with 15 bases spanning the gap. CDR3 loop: CASSLMGVGQETQYF. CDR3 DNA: TGTGCCAGCAGTCTGATGGGCGTTGGACAAGAGACCCAGTACTTC. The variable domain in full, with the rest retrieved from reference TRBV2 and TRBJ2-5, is EPEVTQTPSHQVTQMGQEVILRCVPISNHLYFYWYRQILGQKVEFLVSFYNNEISEKSEIFDDQFSVERPDGSNFTLKIRSTKLEDSAMYFCASSLMGVGQETQYFGPGTRLLVL.

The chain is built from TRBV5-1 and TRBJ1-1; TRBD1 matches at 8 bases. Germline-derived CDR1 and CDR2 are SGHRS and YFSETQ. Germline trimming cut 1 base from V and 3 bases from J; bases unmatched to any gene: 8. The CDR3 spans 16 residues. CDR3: CASSLRTGLVYTEAFF. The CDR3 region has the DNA TGCGCCAGCAGCTTGAGGACAGGGTTGGTATACACTGAAGCTTTCTTT.

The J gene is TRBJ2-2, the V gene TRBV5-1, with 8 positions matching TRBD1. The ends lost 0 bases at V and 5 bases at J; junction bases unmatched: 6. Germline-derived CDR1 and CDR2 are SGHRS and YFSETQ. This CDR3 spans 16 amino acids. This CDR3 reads CASSLGIQGGTGELFF. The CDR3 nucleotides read TGCGCCAGCAGCTTGGGAATACAGGGGGGAACCGGGGAGCTGTTTTTT.

CDR3 in DNA: TGTGCCAGCATCCTTAGCGGGGGAAACGAGCAGTACTTC. This translates into CASILSGGNEQYF. The gene calls are TRBV7-8 and TRBJ2-7; TRBD2 matches at 9 bases. CDR1 SGHVS and CDR2 FQNEAQ come from the germline V gene. V lost 7 bases to trimming and J lost 5 bases; unmatched junction nucleotides: 6. The CDR3 runs to 13 residues.

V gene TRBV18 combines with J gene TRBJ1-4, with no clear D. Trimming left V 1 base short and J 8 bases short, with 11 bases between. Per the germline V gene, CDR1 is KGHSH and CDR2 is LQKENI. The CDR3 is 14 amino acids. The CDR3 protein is CASSPLEGVEKLFF. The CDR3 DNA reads TGTGCCAGCTCACCACTCGAGGGAGTGGAAAAACTGTTTTTT.

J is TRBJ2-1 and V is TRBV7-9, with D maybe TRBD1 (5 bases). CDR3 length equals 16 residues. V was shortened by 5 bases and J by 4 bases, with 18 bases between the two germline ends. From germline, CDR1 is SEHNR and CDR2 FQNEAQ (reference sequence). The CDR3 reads CASSTSGHSGYNEQFF. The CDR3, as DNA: TGTGCCAGCAGCACCTCCGGACACTCAGGGTACAATGAGCAGTTCTTC.

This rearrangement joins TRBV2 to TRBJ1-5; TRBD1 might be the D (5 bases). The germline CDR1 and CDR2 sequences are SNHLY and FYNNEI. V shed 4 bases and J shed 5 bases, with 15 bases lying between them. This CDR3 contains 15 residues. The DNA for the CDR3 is TGTGCCAGCAGTGTCGGGACTCGGAGGGATCAGCCCCAGCATTTT. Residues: CASSVGTRRDQPQHF. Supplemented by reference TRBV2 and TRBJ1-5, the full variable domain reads EPEVTQTPSHQVTQMGQEVILRCVPISNHLYFYWYRQILGQKVEFLVSFYNNEISEKSEIFDDQFSVERPDGSNFTLKIRSTKLEDSAMYFCASSVGTRRDQPQHFGDGTRLSIL.

The CDR3 loop is CASGPRGRGAFF. CDR3 in DNA: TGTGCCAGCGGCCCCAGAGGGAGAGGGGCTTTCTTT. The chain recombines TRBV2 with TRBJ1-1; D gene ambiguous. V lost 8 bases to trimming and J lost 11 bases, with 18 bases between them. CDR3 length equals 12 residues. Per the germline V gene, CDR1 is SNHLY and CDR2 is FYNNEI.

CDR3 amino acids: CASSWQGKIDSPLHF. The CDR3 nucleotides are TGTGCCAGCAGTTGGCAGGGGAAGATAGATTCACCCCTCCACTTT. The chain carries TRBV6-5 and TRBJ1-6; tentatively, D is TRBD1 (6 bases). The CDR3 consists of 15 residues. Germline V gene lookup returns CDR1 MNHEY and CDR2 SVGAGI. The germline V and J ends were trimmed by 4 bases and 8 bases, with 15 bases remaining between them.

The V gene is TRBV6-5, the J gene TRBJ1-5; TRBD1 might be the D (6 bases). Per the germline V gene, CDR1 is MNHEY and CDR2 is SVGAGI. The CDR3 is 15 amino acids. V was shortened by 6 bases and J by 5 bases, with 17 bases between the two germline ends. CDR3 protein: CASRQQGGRHQPQHF. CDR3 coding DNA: TGTGCCAGCAGGCAACAGGGAGGGAGGCATCAGCCCCAGCATTTT.

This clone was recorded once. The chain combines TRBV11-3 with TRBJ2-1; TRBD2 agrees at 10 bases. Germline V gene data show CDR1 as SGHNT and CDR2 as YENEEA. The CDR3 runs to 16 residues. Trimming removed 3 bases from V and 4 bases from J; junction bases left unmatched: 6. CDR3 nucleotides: TGTGCCAGCAGCTTCACCGGGACTAGCGAGTACAATGAGCAGTTCTTC. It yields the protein CASSFTGTSEYNEQFF.

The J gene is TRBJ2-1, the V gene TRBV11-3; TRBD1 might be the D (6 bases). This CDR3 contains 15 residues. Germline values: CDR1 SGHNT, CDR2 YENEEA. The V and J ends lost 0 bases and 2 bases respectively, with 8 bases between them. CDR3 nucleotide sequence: TGTGCCAGCAGCTTAGAGGGGGCCACCTACAATGAGCAGTTCTTC. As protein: CASSLEGATYNEQFF.

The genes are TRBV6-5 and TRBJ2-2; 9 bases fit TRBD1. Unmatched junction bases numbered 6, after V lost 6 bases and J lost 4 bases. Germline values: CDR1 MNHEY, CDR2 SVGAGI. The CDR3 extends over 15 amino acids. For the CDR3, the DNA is TGTGCCAGCAGGGTACAGGGGGCGGGCACCGGGGAGCTGTTTTTT. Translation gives CASRVQGAGTGELFF.